A single sample is the source of the 30 T cell receptor beta chains below, sequenced in a study of T cell responses to AZD1222 COVID-19 vaccine. Clones were read by immunoSEQ multiplex PCR, and TCRdb kept only the in-frame ones, dropping some. The sample lists 110,000 to 150,000 clones; about 93% were seen once. The starting material was peripheral blood, obtained on day 0 of AZD1222 vaccination. The receptors were sampled from an adult in good health.

V gene TRBV6-5 combines with J gene TRBJ2-2; unclear D gene. Trimming pared 6 bases from V and 5 bases from J, leaving 13 bases between. The CDR3 loop spans 14 amino acids. CDR1 is MNHEY, CDR2 SVGAGI, per germline. CDR3 DNA sequence: TGTGCCAGCAGGGCCACTCCTCGGACCGGGGAGCTGTTTTTT. It codes for CASRATPRTGELFF.

The gene calls are TRBV7-7 and TRBJ2-7; D uncertain. The germline V and J ends were trimmed by 3 bases and 0 bases, with 12 bases remaining between them. The CDR3 sequence is 15 residues long. Germline CDR1 is SSHAT and CDR2 is FNYEAQ (reference sequence). CDR3 nucleotide sequence: TGTGCCAGCAGCTTGTCGGCAGATCACTCCTACGAGCAGTACTTC. This translates into CASSLSADHSYEQYF.

The genes are TRBV30 and TRBJ2-7; 13 positions match TRBD2. Germline V gives CDR1 GTSNPN, CDR2 SVGIG (reference sequence). Trimming removed 2 bases from V and 4 bases from J; junction bases left unmatched: 5. The CDR3 spans 15 residues. This chain's CDR3 is CAWSKRLAGGYEQYF. The CDR3 DNA reads as TGTGCCTGGAGTAAACGACTAGCGGGAGGTTACGAGCAGTACTTC.

The chain carries TRBV5-1 and TRBJ1-6; 9 bases map to TRBD1. Per germline, CDR1 SGHRS and CDR2 YFSETQ. This CDR3 has 15 residues. With V trimmed by 5 bases and J by 9 bases, 9 bases remained unmatched. The CDR3 DNA follows: TGCGCCAGCAGTCGCCAGACAGGGGGGAGTTCACCCCTCCACTTT. Residues: CASSRQTGGSSPLHF.

This clone came up a few times. The J gene is TRBJ1-4, the V gene TRBV9; 8 nucleotides agree with TRBD1. CDR1 is SGDLS, CDR2 YYNGEE, per germline. The CDR3 runs to 15 residues. Losses at the gene ends were 2 bases for V and 8 bases for J; bases not matched to a gene: 8. The CDR3 DNA reads TGTGCCAGCAGCGTTACAGGACAGGGAGGGGAAAAACTGTTTTTT. As protein: CASSVTGQGGEKLFF.

The chain recombines TRBV30 with TRBJ1-5, with D perhaps TRBD1 (5 bases). Between the trimmed V and J ends, which lost 4 bases and 3 bases, there was a span of 16 bases. The length of the CDR3 is 15 residues. Germline V lookup: CDR1 GTSNPN, CDR2 SVGIG (reference sequence). The CDR3, as DNA: TGTGCCTGGAAACGGGAGGGGTGGGACAATCAGCCCCAGCATTTT. Encoded protein: CAWKREGWDNQPQHF.

This rearrangement joins TRBV28 to TRBJ2-2; D not certain. Germline lookup yields CDR1 MDHEN and CDR2 SYDVKM. The CDR3 has 15 amino acids. Trimming removed 6 bases from V and 1 base from J, with 12 bases in between. The CDR3 coding sequence is TGTGCCAGCAGCCTTTTTGCAGGGAACACCGGGGAGCTGTTTTTT. Its translation is CASSLFAGNTGELFF.

J is TRBJ1-5 and V is TRBV5-6; the D gene is possibly TRBD1 (5 bases). The CDR3 covers 14 residues. V gave up 1 base and J gave up 8 bases, with 13 bases separating them. CDR1 and CDR2 (germline): SGHDT, YYEEEE. The DNA of the CDR3 is TGTGCCAGCAGCTTGTTCGCAGGGTCGGAGCCCCAGCATTTT. Protein: CASSLFAGSEPQHF. Full variable domain (remainder filled in from reference TRBV5-6 and TRBJ1-5): DAGVTQSPTHLIKTRGQQVTLRCSPKSGHDTVSWYQQALGQGPQFIFQYYEEEERQRGNFPDRFSGHQFPNYSSELNVNALLLGDSALYLCASSLFAGSEPQHFGDGTRLSIL.

The CDR3 coding sequence is TGTGCCAGCAGTTTAATTCGACAGGGCACAGATACGCAGTATTTT. Amino acid sequence: CASSLIRQGTDTQYF. V is TRBV28 and J is TRBJ2-3; a weak D match, TRBD1 (6 bases). This CDR3 spans 15 amino acids. Trimming took 2 bases from V and 1 from J, leaving 10 bases between them. Germline lookup yields CDR1 MDHEN and CDR2 SYDVKM.

V and J are TRBV30 and TRBJ2-1; D call uncertain. Trimming took 2 bases from V and 9 from J, leaving 11 bases between them. The CDR3 spans 12 residues. CDR1 and CDR2 (germline): GTSNPN, SVGIG (reference sequence). The CDR3 here is CAWSPLSVEQFF. The CDR3 DNA reads TGTGCCTGGAGTCCGTTATCCGTTGAGCAGTTCTTC.

The V gene is TRBV7-8, the J gene TRBJ1-1, with D possibly TRBD1 on 6 matching bases. CDR1 is SGHVS and CDR2 is FQNEAQ in the germline V gene. V was clipped by 0 bases and J by 0 bases, with 11 bases between them. This CDR3 has 16 amino acids. The CDR3 protein is CASSLAYTGMNTEAFF. The DNA for the CDR3 is TGTGCCAGCAGCTTAGCGTATACAGGGATGAACACTGAAGCTTTCTTT.

The count of this clone is one. This chain connects TRBV18 to TRBJ1-3; 8 bases map to TRBD1. The V and J ends lost 3 bases and 4 bases, in that order; junction bases with no gene match: 2. The CDR3 has 14 residues. CDR1 KGHSH and CDR2 LQKENI come from the germline V gene. The CDR3 spells CASSPDRGGNTIYF. For the CDR3, the DNA is TGTGCCAGCTCACCCGACAGGGGCGGAAACACCATATATTTT.

The chain carries TRBV4-1 and TRBJ2-1; 8 nucleotides line up with TRBD2. The CDR3 is 17 residues long. Looked up from germline, CDR1 is MGHRA and CDR2 is YSYEKL. V trimming: 1 base; J trimming: 1 base; junction bases outside the gene matches: 6. CDR3 DNA: TGCGCCAGCAGCCAAGTCTCAAGCGGGAGTTCCTACAATGAGCAGTTCTTC. Residues: CASSQVSSGSSYNEQFF.

V and J are TRBV6-5 and TRBJ2-7, with D perhaps TRBD1 or TRBD2 (5 bases each). CDR3 length: 15 residues. Trimming left V 0 bases short and J 1 base short, with 10 bases between. The germline V gene has CDR1 MNHEY and CDR2 SVGAGI. The CDR3 DNA reads as TGTGCCAGCAGTTACTCAGCAGGGACGTCCTACGAGCAGTACTTC. It yields the protein CASSYSAGTSYEQYF.

The chain recombines TRBV19 with TRBJ2-3; 7 nucleotides align to TRBD1. In germline, CDR1 is LNHDA, CDR2 SQIVND (reference sequence). V shed 6 bases and J 2 bases; nucleotides not matched to a gene: 8. The CDR3 totals 15 residues. The CDR3 DNA reads TGTGCCAGTAGCGACAGGGATGAGGTCACAGATACGCAGTATTTT. Translating it yields CASSDRDEVTDTQYF.

The chain is built from TRBV18 and TRBJ2-3; 8 nucleotides match TRBD1. The V gene's germline CDR1 is KGHSH and CDR2 LQKENI. The CDR3 is 15 residues long. With V trimmed by 5 bases and J by 2 bases, 6 bases remained unmatched. The CDR3 is CASSGDRPYTDTQYF. CDR3 nucleotide sequence: TGTGCCAGCTCAGGGGACAGGCCTTACACAGATACGCAGTATTTT. Full variable domain (rest looked up from reference TRBV18 and TRBJ2-3): NAGVMQNPRHLVRRRGQEARLRCSPMKGHSHVYWYRQLPEEGLKFMVYLQKENIIDESGMPKERFSAEFPKEGPSILRIQQVVRGDSAAYFCASSGDRPYTDTQYFGPGTRLTVL.

This chain links TRBV7-2 with TRBJ2-1; D is ambiguous. The CDR3 loop spans 14 amino acids. The V gene lost 1 base and the J gene lost 0 bases, with 4 bases spanning the gap. Germline lookup yields CDR1 SGHTA and CDR2 FQGNSA. The CDR3 coding sequence is TGTGCCAGCAGCTTAGACGGCTCCTACAATGAGCAGTTCTTC. It yields the protein CASSLDGSYNEQFF.

The chain joins TRBV27 to TRBJ1-1; D not resolved. Germline V gene data show CDR1 as MNHEY and CDR2 as SMNVEV (reference sequence). This CDR3 contains 15 residues. V was clipped by 1 base and J by 0 bases, with 9 bases between them. As DNA, the CDR3 is TGTGCCAGCAGTTTATTCCCAGGCTTGAACACTGAAGCTTTCTTT. Residues: CASSLFPGLNTEAFF.

The chain joins TRBV6-5 to TRBJ1-2; 7 positions agree with TRBD1. Germline CDR1 and CDR2: MNHEY and SVGAGI. This CDR3 contains 14 residues. The ends lost 4 bases at V and 3 bases at J; junction bases unmatched: 5. As DNA, the CDR3 is TGTGCCAGCAGTTCCACAGGGGACGACTATGGCTACACCTTC. Translated, it gives CASSSTGDDYGYTF.

V is TRBV2 and J is TRBJ1-5; TRBD1 might be the D (6 bases). Germline values: CDR1 SNHLY, CDR2 FYNNEI. The CDR3 contains 15 residues. With 6 bases removed from V and 5 bases from J, the gap between germline ends came to 17 bases. CDR3 residues: CASRGGNPLDQPQHF. CDR3 nucleotides: TGTGCCAGCAGAGGGGGGAACCCACTGGATCAGCCCCAGCATTTT.

The V call is TRBV30, the J call TRBJ1-5, with D perhaps matching TRBD1 (6 bases). This CDR3 spans 13 amino acids. CDR1 is GTSNPN, CDR2 SVGIG, per germline (reference sequence). V was trimmed by 5 bases and J by 7 bases, leaving 15 bases between them. CDR3 residues: CAWGPTGYQPQHF. The CDR3 DNA follows: TGTGCCTGGGGTCCAACAGGGTACCAGCCCCAGCATTTT.

The chain recombines TRBV7-2 with TRBJ2-7; TRBD2 matches at 8 bases. The germline V gene has CDR1 SGHTA and CDR2 FQGNSA. The CDR3 contains 14 residues. The V gene end was trimmed by 5 bases and the J gene end by 4 bases; junction bases not matched to a gene: 7. The CDR3 region is CASSQVSGNYEQYF. CDR3 coding DNA: TGTGCCAGCAGCCAAGTTAGCGGGAATTACGAGCAGTACTTC. The complete variable domain, with remaining parts taken from reference TRBV7-2 and TRBJ2-7, reads GAGVSQSPSNKVTEKGKDVELRCDPISGHTALYWYRQSLGQGLEFLIYFQGNSAPDKSGLPSDRFSAERTGGSVSTLTIQRTQQEDSAVYLCASSQVSGNYEQYFGPGTRLTVT.

The chain joins TRBV24-1 to TRBJ1-1; 7 bases agree with TRBD1. V was pared by 6 bases and J by 0 bases, with 9 bases of the junction left unmatched. Germline assignment: CDR1 KGHDR and CDR2 SFDVKD. The CDR3 loop spans 16 amino acids. CDR3 coding DNA: TGTGCCACCAGTTTTCTACCCAGGGGGATGAACACTGAAGCTTTCTTT. Residues: CATSFLPRGMNTEAFF.

This chain uses TRBV27 with TRBJ2-7; D ambiguous. The V end lost 6 bases, the J end lost 2 bases, and 11 bases lay between the germline ends. CDR1 MNHEY and CDR2 SMNVEV come from the germline V gene (reference sequence). The CDR3 length is 13 residues. The DNA for the CDR3 is TGTGCCAGCAGCAAAGACGGACCCTACGAGCAGTACTTC. As protein: CASSKDGPYEQYF.

The chain carries TRBV6-5 and TRBJ2-1; D might be TRBD1 or TRBD2, each matching 5 bases. Trimming cost V 4 bases and J 3 bases, with 16 bases left between them. The CDR3 consists of 16 residues. Germline values: CDR1 MNHEY, CDR2 SVGAGI. The CDR3 sequence is CASSSHTGGNYNEQFF. DNA for the CDR3: TGTGCCAGCAGTTCCCACACAGGAGGTAACTACAATGAGCAGTTCTTC.

The chain combines TRBV6-5 with TRBJ2-7; no firm D call. This CDR3 has 13 residues. V was cut by 6 bases and J by 1 base, with 10 bases left in between. CDR1 and CDR2 from the germline V gene are MNHEY and SVGAGI. The CDR3 DNA follows: TGTGCCAGCAGGGCCCTTACTTCCTACGAGCAGTACTTC. Translating it yields CASRALTSYEQYF.

The chain combines TRBV27 with TRBJ2-7, with 10 bases lining up with TRBD1. The CDR3 loop spans 16 amino acids. Per germline, CDR1 MNHEY and CDR2 SMNVEV (reference sequence). J lost 3 bases, V lost 6 bases, and 11 bases had no gene match. CDR3 coding DNA: TGTGCCAGCAGCTCTCGGGACAGGGGAGGAGTCTACGAGCAGTACTTC. This translates into CASSSRDRGGVYEQYF.

V and J are TRBV9 and TRBJ1-4; 10 bases are a match to TRBD1. Trimming at V came to 0 bases and at J to 5 bases, leaving 7 bases not matched to a gene. The CDR3 consists of 17 residues. Looked up from germline, CDR1 is SGDLS and CDR2 is YYNGEE. The CDR3 region is CASSVVEEGQGNEKLFF. The CDR3 DNA follows: TGTGCCAGCAGCGTAGTTGAGGAGGGACAGGGGAATGAAAAACTGTTTTTT.

This chain links TRBV4-1 with TRBJ2-7; D unresolved. The CDR3 runs 11 residues. V lost 3 bases, J lost 6 bases, and 6 bases lay in between. Germline CDR1 and CDR2: MGHRA and YSYEKL. CDR3 nucleotide sequence: TGCGCCAGCAGCCAGGACCGCGAGCAGTACTTC. Its translation: CASSQDREQYF.

This clone was observed a single time. The V and J genes are TRBV4-1 and TRBJ1-2; D might be TRBD1 (5 bases). CDR3 size: 15 residues. Germline CDR1 MGHRA, CDR2 YSYEKL. Trimming left V 4 bases short and J 2 bases short, with 14 bases between. The CDR3, as DNA: TGCGCCAGCAGCCCGCCGAGGGGCAGCAACTATGGCTACACCTTC. It yields the protein CASSPPRGSNYGYTF.